The rows below give T cell receptor beta chains drawn from one sample of a study of regulatory T cells in long-lasting Graves disease. TCRdb fed the multiplex PCR reads into MiXCR, producing one record per CDR3 protein. Seen here are over 450,000 distinct CDR3 sequences, about 11% observed once, and the top ten hold over 7%. The same data also contributed to another study, on T cells in Graves' hyperthyroidism and ophthalmopathy.

Sample: peripheral blood mononuclear cells (PBMCs), taken at new diagnosis, from a patient treated with antithyroid drugs. Source of these receptors: a woman under 40 with Graves disease. The CDR3 runs from the conserved cysteine through the conserved F or W. D genes are given only for firm matches. Size values are once, few and many counts, or a class for expanded clones, and some rows have none.

>many|TRBV29-1|.|TRBJ1-2
TGCAGCGTTGAGTTGGTCGGTCAGGGAATCTATGGCTACACCTTC
CSVELVGQGIYGYTF
>many|TRBV2|.|TRBJ1-6
TGTGCCAGCACAGCGAGCTCCTATAATTCACCCCTCCACTTT
CASTASSYNSPLHF
>.|TRBV19|TRBD1|TRBJ1-5
TGTGCCAGTAGTACTTGGGACAGGGGAGGCTATAGCAATCAGCCCCAGCATTTT
CASSTWDRGGYSNQPQHF
>few|TRBV6-2/TRBV6-3|.|TRBJ1-2
TGTGCCAGCAGTTACTCGAGGGAACGTGGGGGCTACACCTTC
CASSYSRERGGYTF
>few|TRBV5-1|.|TRBJ2-5
TGCGCCAGCAGCCCTCGGGACTCGGGTCGGGAGACCCAGTACTTC
CASSPRDSGRETQYF
>many|TRBV2|.|TRBJ2-7
TGTGCCAGCAGTGGGGACGTCCTCCTACCTGGCTCCTACGAGCAGTACTTC
CASSGDVLLPGSYEQYF
>few|TRBV30|.|TRBJ1-1
TGTGCCTGGAGGCGGGACGGTTACATGAACACTGAAGCTTTCTTT
CAWRRDGYMNTEAFF
>few|TRBV29-1|.|TRBJ1-5
TGCAGCGTTGAAATCGGTCATAGCAATCAGCCCCAGCATTTT
CSVEIGHSNQPQHF
>few|TRBV18|.|TRBJ2-1
TGTGCCAGCTCACCACCTTTATACCAGGCTCCGAACAATGAGCAGTTCTTC
CASSPPLYQAPNNEQFF
>.|TRBV18|.|TRBJ2-7
TGTGCCAGCTCACCACCGACAGGTGGCTACGAGCAGTACTTC
CASSPPTGGYEQYF
>many|TRBV18|.|TRBJ1-2
TGTGCCAGCTCACCGGGAACCAACGATGGCTACACCTTC
CASSPGTNDGYTF
>.|TRBV4-1|.|TRBJ2-3
TGCGCCAGCAGAAGTGTGAGCACAGATACGCAGTATTTT
CASRSVSTDTQYF
>few|TRBV20-1|TRBD1|TRBJ1-4
TGCAGTGCTTGGGTGACAGGGAGGGCTAATGAAAAACTGTTTTTT
CSAWVTGRANEKLFF
>many|TRBV2|TRBD2|TRBJ2-3
TGTGCCAGCAGATTAGGGACTAGCATCGACACAGATACGCAGTATTTT
CASRLGTSIDTDTQYF
>.|TRBV2|.|TRBJ2-5
TGTGCCAGCACCATACGAGAGACCCAGTACTTC
CASTIRETQYF
>.|TRBV5-1|TRBD2|TRBJ2-7
TGCGCCAGCAGCTTGGCCCCTAGCGGAGTTTACGAGCAGTACTTC
CASSLAPSGVYEQYF
>few|TRBV28|.|TRBJ2-7
TGTGCCAGCGAAGGAGAAAACTACGAGCAGTACTTC
CASEGENYEQYF
>many|TRBV20-1|.|TRBJ1-4
TGCAGTGCTCCCCAGCCACCGGGATGGGAAAAACTGTTTTTT
CSAPQPPGWEKLFF
>many|TRBV6-1|.|TRBJ2-2
TGTGCCTCTATTCGGACGGAGAACACCGGGGAGCTGTTTTTT
CASIRTENTGELFF
>many|TRBV29-1|TRBD2|TRBJ2-3
TGCAGCGCCGGCCTCGGTCTAGCGGTCCTTACAGATACGCAGTATTTT
CSAGLGLAVLTDTQYF
>.|TRBV30|TRBD1|TRBJ2-7
TGTGCCTGGAGTGTAGGAACAGGGGGGACGGGGTACTCCTACGAGCAGTACTTC
CAWSVGTGGTGYSYEQYF
>many|TRBV30|.|TRBJ1-5
TGTGCCTGGAGTGTCGACAGGTACGATCAGCCCCAGCATTTT
CAWSVDRYDQPQHF
>few|TRBV3-1|TRBD2|TRBJ2-1
TGTGCCAGCAGCCAAGTCGGAGGACTAGCGGGAGTTCGGTTCTTC
CASSQVGGLAGVRFF
>few|TRBV15|.|TRBJ2-7
TGTGCCACCAGCAGGGAGGGACAGTACTACGAGCAGTACTTC
CATSREGQYYEQYF
>.|TRBV10-3|.|TRBJ2-7
TGTGCCATCAGCCAGGGGACCTACGAGCAGTACTTC
CAISQGTYEQYF
>many|TRBV7-9|.|TRBJ2-1
TGTGCCAGCAGCTTATTAGGGGGGGGCTATGAGCAGTTCTTC
CASSLLGGGYEQFF
>many|TRBV6-5|.|TRBJ1-1
TGTGCCAGCAGTTACGTCGAGGGGAACACTGAAGCTTTCTTT
CASSYVEGNTEAFF
>.|TRBV20-1|.|TRBJ1-1
TGCAGTTGGGTAACGGGACTTATGAACACTGAAGCTTTCTTT
CSWVTGLMNTEAFF
>.|TRBV6-1|.|TRBJ2-7
TGTGCCAGCACCCGCCTAGCTGCCGGCGAGCAGTACTTC
CASTRLAAGEQYF
>many|TRBV11-2|.|TRBJ2-6
TGTGCCAGCAGCTTATTTAGGCAGGGCTCTGGGGCCAACGTCCTGACTTTC
CASSLFRQGSGANVLTF